The 23 T cell receptor beta chains below were found in one sample sequenced in a study of vaccination effects on CD4 cells after COVID-19. It was after roughly ten days of culture that CD4+ T cells were isolated. Sometime from March through December 2020, the person acquired a SARS-CoV-2 infection that PCR confirmed. As their vaccination, participants received two doses of either BNT162b2 or mRNA-1273. TCRdb's table, derived via immunoSEQ multiplex PCR, lists solely in-frame clones and lacks some. The table includes 35,000 to 45,000 clones, approximately 82% detected once. No antigen has been identified for these receptors. Sequenced material: CD4+ T cells from PBMCs cultured without peptide, taken after COVID-19 vaccination. The receptors originated from a human donor who had a prior SARS-CoV-2 infection.

The rearrangement uses TRBV15 and TRBJ2-7, with 8 bases lining up with TRBD1. V shed 1 base and J 12 bases; nucleotides not matched to a gene: 8. Germline lookup yields CDR1 LNHNV and CDR2 YYDKDF (reference sequence). The CDR3 has 13 residues. The CDR3 region has the DNA TGTGCCACCAGCAGAGCGCGGACAGGGTTCAGGTACTTC. As protein: CATSRARTGFRYF.

This clone was detected once. The chain joins TRBV24-1 to TRBJ2-5; TRBD2 agrees at 8 bases. This CDR3 contains 15 residues. V shed 5 bases, J shed 4 bases, and the junction held 8 bases outside the gene matches. Germline lookup yields CDR1 KGHDR and CDR2 SFDVKD. CDR3 loop: CATSGREGLGETQYF. For the CDR3, the DNA is TGTGCCACCAGTGGCCGGGAGGGCCTTGGAGAGACCCAGTACTTC.

CDR3 coding DNA: TGCGCCAGCAGCCAAGAGGACAGGGGGGAAGAGACCCAGTACTTC. Translated, it gives CASSQEDRGEETQYF. The rearrangement links TRBV4-1 to TRBJ2-5, with TRBD1 matching over 10 bases. Germline V gene sequence: CDR1 MGHRA, CDR2 YSYEKL. CDR3 size: 15 residues. V gave up 0 bases and J gave up 3 bases; unmatched junction bases: 1.

V gene TRBV5-1 combines with J gene TRBJ2-7, with D perhaps being TRBD1 or TRBD2 (6 bases each). The CDR3 length is 16 residues. The ends were cut back, 2 bases at V and 0 bases at J, with 15 bases in the middle. Per germline, CDR1 SGHRS and CDR2 YFSETQ. For the CDR3, the DNA is TGCGCCAGCAGCTTCCTCCAAGGGGGGAGCTCCTACGAGCAGTACTTC. Translation: CASSFLQGGSSYEQYF.

The chain uses TRBV2 and TRBJ2-7; 8 positions match TRBD2. Germline assignment: CDR1 SNHLY and CDR2 FYNNEI. V lost 3 bases to trimming and J lost 3 bases; unmatched junction nucleotides: 4. The CDR3 runs 14 residues. CDR3 DNA sequence: TGTGCCAGCAGTGATGCGGGAGGAGGCTACGAGCAGTACTTC. Amino acids: CASSDAGGGYEQYF.

The chain carries TRBV29-1 and TRBJ2-1; no clear D. CDR1 SQVTM and CDR2 ANQGSEA come from the germline V gene. Trimming shortened V by 7 bases and J by 8 bases, and 15 bases separated the two germline ends. This CDR3 has 12 amino acids. In nucleotides, the CDR3 is TGCAGCGCAACCGGTCCTGGGGATGAGCAGTTCTTC. Translated: CSATGPGDEQFF.

The chain recombines TRBV5-6 with TRBJ2-1, with D perhaps TRBD1 (6 bases). CDR1 and CDR2 from the germline V gene are SGHDT and YYEEEE. Trimming stripped 5 bases from V and 7 bases from J, with 13 bases between. The length of the CDR3 is 13 residues. The CDR3: CASSYRERNEQFF. In DNA form, the CDR3 reads TGTGCCAGCAGTTACAGGGAAAGGAATGAGCAGTTCTTC.

The DNA for the CDR3 is TGTGCCAGCAGCCTAAGACTCCGCGAGGGTGAGCAGTTCTTC. It translates to CASSLRLREGEQFF. V and J are TRBV3-1 (or the pseudogene TRBV3-2) and TRBJ2-1; maybe TRBD2 (5 bases). The CDR3 runs 14 residues. Per the germline V gene, CDR1 is LGHDT and CDR2 is YNNKEL (reference sequence). V lost 4 bases to trimming and J lost 9 bases, with 16 bases between them.

The J gene is TRBJ2-7, the V gene TRBV3-1 (or the pseudogene TRBV3-2), with D possibly being TRBD1 (5 bases). The CDR3 is made up of 13 amino acids. Germline assignment: CDR1 LGHDT and CDR2 YNNKEL (reference sequence). V was shortened by 8 bases and J by 2 bases, with 13 bases between the two germline ends. In DNA, the CDR3 is TGTGCCAGCCAAAAGGGGCAGACCTACGAGCAGTACTTC. It encodes CASQKGQTYEQYF.

J is TRBJ1-4 and V is TRBV5-4; 7 bases are shared with TRBD1. Losses at the gene ends were 4 bases for V and 6 bases for J; bases not matched to a gene: 3. The length of the CDR3 is 13 residues. Germline V gene data show CDR1 as SGHNT and CDR2 as YYREEE (reference sequence). The DNA of the CDR3 is TGTGCCAGCAGCCAACAGGGGTATGAAAAACTGTTTTTT. Encoded protein: CASSQQGYEKLFF. Based on the CDR3 plus reference TRBV5-4 and TRBJ1-4, the full variable domain is ETGVTQSPTHLIKTRGQQVTLRCSSQSGHNTVSWYQQALGQGPQFIFQYYREEENGRGNFPPRFSGLQFPNYSSELNVNALELDDSALYLCASSQQGYEKLFFGSGTQLSVL.

This clone was observed a handful of times. The chain couples TRBV5-5 to TRBJ1-2, with D perhaps matching TRBD1 (5 bases). The germline V gene encodes CDR1 SGHKS and CDR2 YYEKEE (reference sequence). The CDR3 covers 14 residues. The germline V and J ends were trimmed by 7 bases and 8 bases, with 21 bases remaining between them. The CDR3 nucleotides read TGTGCCAGCTTTCTGGCGGGGCCGGTTGGCGGCTACACCTTC. The encoded protein is CASFLAGPVGGYTF.

The gene calls are TRBV9 and TRBJ2-3, with D unclear. The germline V gene has CDR1 SGDLS and CDR2 YYNGEE. CDR3 size: 13 residues. V was clipped by 0 bases and J by 6 bases, with 8 bases between them. In nucleotides, the CDR3 is TGTGCCAGCAGCGTAGCGGGTTGGGATACGCAGTATTTT. As protein: CASSVAGWDTQYF.

This clone was seen a single time. The chain uses TRBV6-4 and TRBJ2-1; D is unclear. Trimming removed 2 bases at V and 2 bases at J, with 10 bases between. Germline V gene lookup returns CDR1 MRHNA and CDR2 SNTAGT. The CDR3 runs 15 residues. The CDR3 sequence: CASSDELGAYNEQFF. The CDR3 region has the DNA TGTGCCAGCAGTGACGAGCTAGGTGCCTACAATGAGCAGTTCTTC.

The V gene is TRBV27, the J gene TRBJ1-2, with 9 bases that match TRBD1. The germline gives CDR1 MNHEY, CDR2 SMNVEV (reference sequence). The V segment lost 10 bases and the J segment 7 bases; nucleotides outside the gene matches: 22. The CDR3 is made up of 17 amino acids. CDR3 residues: CATSSKPGQGNPLGYTF. CDR3 in DNA: TGTGCCACCTCTTCAAAGCCCGGACAGGGGAACCCACTTGGCTACACCTTC.

The rearrangement links TRBV2 to TRBJ1-3; a weak D match, TRBD1 (5 bases). This CDR3 spans 16 amino acids. Trimming removed 7 bases from V and 0 bases from J, with 16 bases in between. Per germline, CDR1 SNHLY and CDR2 FYNNEI. CDR3 amino acids: CASNPLLTASGNTIYF. The CDR3, as DNA: TGTGCCAGCAACCCCCTGCTGACAGCCTCTGGAAACACCATATATTTT.

The chain links TRBV19 to TRBJ1-5; TRBD1 aligns across 7 bases. This CDR3 is built from 17 residues. The germline gives CDR1 LNHDA, CDR2 SQIVND (reference sequence). The trim removed 6 bases at V and 5 bases at J, leaving 16 bases unmatched. CDR3 DNA: TGTGCCAGTAGGAAGAGAGGAGCTCAGGGGGTCGATCAGCCCCAGCATTTT. It encodes CASRKRGAQGVDQPQHF.

The V call is TRBV15, the J call TRBJ1-2, with a tentative D call TRBD1 (6 bases). Germline CDR1 and CDR2: LNHNV and YYDKDF (reference sequence). V was cut by 0 bases and J by 0 bases, with 11 bases left in between. CDR3 length: 16 residues. CDR3 loop: CATSRDLRGANYGYTF. The CDR3 nucleotides read TGTGCCACCAGCAGAGATCTAAGGGGGGCTAACTATGGCTACACCTTC.

The chain employs TRBV11-1 and TRBJ2-6; maybe TRBD2 (5 bases). V shed 2 bases and J shed 2 bases, with 10 bases lying between them. The CDR3 totals 16 residues. CDR1 is SGHAT and CDR2 is FQDESV in the germline V gene (reference sequence). The DNA of the CDR3 is TGTGCCAGCAGCTTACTTTCCGGGACTGGGGCCAACGTCCTGACTTTC. This sequence encodes CASSLLSGTGANVLTF.

The CDR3 sequence is CASSRVLGNSYEQYF. As DNA, the CDR3 is TGTGCCAGCAGCCGGGTTCTGGGTAACTCCTACGAGCAGTACTTC. The gene calls are TRBV5-6 and TRBJ2-7; no reliable D call. CDR3 size: 15 residues. Trimming shortened V by 4 bases and J by 0 bases, and 14 bases separated the two germline ends. The V gene's germline CDR1 is SGHDT and CDR2 YYEEEE.

V usage is TRBV24-1 and J usage is TRBJ1-2; 9 bases are a match to TRBD1. The ends lost 4 bases at V and 6 bases at J; junction bases unmatched: 11. Germline V gene data show CDR1 as KGHDR and CDR2 as SFDVKD. The CDR3 consists of 16 residues. CDR3 residues: CATSETRQGGVHGYTF. CDR3 coding DNA: TGTGCCACCAGTGAAACCCGACAGGGGGGAGTCCATGGCTACACCTTC.

The J gene is TRBJ2-1, the V gene TRBV25-1, with D possibly matching TRBD1 (7 bases). This CDR3 is 16 amino acids long. Deletions cut 5 bases from V and 3 bases from J, with 17 bases between. Germline values: CDR1 MGHDK, CDR2 SYGVNS. CDR3 loop: CASSTQGGLNYNEQFF. For the CDR3, the DNA is TGTGCCAGCAGTACTCAGGGGGGACTTAACTACAATGAGCAGTTCTTC.

CDR3 sequence (DNA): TGTGCCAGCAGCTCGGCTATACAGGCAAACACTGAAGCTTTCTTT. As protein: CASSSAIQANTEAFF. The rearrangement uses TRBV5-4 and TRBJ1-1, with D tentatively TRBD1 (5 bases). The length of the CDR3 is 15 residues. V was cut by 3 bases and J by 2 bases, with 14 bases left in between. Per germline, CDR1 SGHNT and CDR2 YYREEE (reference sequence). Looking up the rest from reference TRBV5-4 and TRBJ1-1 gives the full variable domain: ETGVTQSPTHLIKTRGQQVTLRCSSQSGHNTVSWYQQALGQGPQFIFQYYREEENGRGNFPPRFSGLQFPNYSSELNVNALELDDSALYLCASSSAIQANTEAFFGQGTRLTVV.

J is TRBJ2-3 and V is TRBV5-1; possibly TRBD1 for D (7 bases). Germline lookup yields CDR1 SGHRS and CDR2 YFSETQ. The CDR3 is 17 amino acids. V lost 0 bases to trimming and J lost 2 bases, with 16 bases between them. CDR3 residues: CASSLEAAGQLTDTQYF. CDR3 in DNA: TGCGCCAGCAGCTTGGAGGCCGCGGGACAGCTCACAGATACGCAGTATTTT.